This T cell receptor (beta chain) was profiled in a study of T-cell memory formation after mild COVID-19. Study-level results: Contracting clones, day 15 to 85, had balanced CD4/CD8, and later expanders favored CD4+. Clones which contracted sat mainly in CM and EM if CD4+, and in EMRA if CD8+.

The V gene lost 0 bases and the J gene lost 4 bases, with 25 bases spanning the gap. This CDR3 has 20 residues. Germline V lookup: CDR1 LGHNA, CDR2 YSLEER. TCRdb redid the calling of the 5' RACE reads with MiXCR, one entry per CDR3 protein. This sample carries 150,000 or so distinct CDR3 sequences, 20% to 25% of them seen once, and the ten largest clones take around a quarter. This clonotype has more than one count but fewer than ten. Its specificity is not known. The specimen was PBMCs or a T cell subset sorted from them (not recorded which). The receptor was derived from an adult woman who had mild COVID-19 (a few samples of this study predate the infection). Cell type and time point are not known. The genes are TRBV4-3 and TRBJ1-3, with unresolved D. In DNA form, the CDR3 reads TGCGCCAGCAGCCAAGATCCAGCCTTCGGGGAGCTCGAACGGGGAAACACCATATATTTT. This sequence encodes CASSQDPAFGELERGNTIYF.